This TCR beta chain was found in a study of CD8 T cells in Susac syndrome. Reverse transcription used about 0.45 to 1 ug RNA and random hexamers. TCRdb called the immunoSEQ multiplex PCR reads again in MiXCR, with one record for every CDR3 protein. The table records fewer than 300,000 distinct CDR3 sequences, approximately 81% of them present only once. This CDR3 is 12 amino acids long. V lost 8 bases, J lost 5 bases, and 2 bases stayed unmatched. Germline V gene lookup returns CDR1 MNHEY and CDR2 SMNVEV (reference sequence). This clonotype has only one observation. Sequencing was performed on CD8+ T cells from PBMCs. The clonotype originates from a human donor with multiple sclerosis. V gene TRBV27 combines with J gene TRBJ2-7; the match to TRBD1 covers 11 bases. CDR3 bases: TGTGCCAGCCGGACAGGGGGCAACGAGCAGTACTTC. Its protein is CASRTGGNEQYF.